These 18 T cell receptor beta chains originate from one sample sequenced in a study of blood T cell repertoires in COVID-19. This table comes from immunoSEQ multiplex PCR, and its TCRdb copy is limited to in-frame clones, with some not included. The profile shows about 74,000 clones, about 91% of them singletons. Sequenced material: peripheral blood. Receptor source: a woman aged 55 to 70 with active COVID-19.

In its sample, this clone was seen once. This chain's CDR3 is CASSLSSGQGYTQYF. The CDR3 bases are TGTGCCAGCAGCTTGTCATCGGGACAGGGCTATACGCAGTATTTT. The rearrangement joins TRBV5-4 to TRBJ2-3, with 9 nucleotides matching TRBD1. The germline gives CDR1 SGHNT, CDR2 YYREEE (reference sequence). V shed 1 base and J 7 bases; nucleotides not matched to a gene: 7. CDR3 size: 15 residues. The full variable domain, in which reference TRBV5-4 and TRBJ2-3 provide the parts outside the CDR3, is ETGVTQSPTHLIKTRGQQVTLRCSSQSGHNTVSWYQQALGQGPQFIFQYYREEENGRGNFPPRFSGLQFPNYSSELNVNALELDDSALYLCASSLSSGQGYTQYFGPGTRLTVL.

The genes are TRBV28 and TRBJ2-3; 8 positions agree with TRBD1. With V trimmed by 6 bases and J by 3 bases, 5 bases remained unmatched. CDR3 length: 14 amino acids. Germline V gene sequence: CDR1 MDHEN, CDR2 SYDVKM. This chain's CDR3 is CASSGQGRTDTQYF. The CDR3 region has the DNA TGTGCCAGCAGCGGACAGGGTCGAACAGATACGCAGTATTTT. Based on the CDR3 plus reference TRBV28 and TRBJ2-3, the full variable domain is DVKVTQSSRYLVKRTGEKVFLECVQDMDHENMFWYRQDPGLGLRLIYFSYDVKMKEKGDIPEGYSVSREKKERFSLILESASTNQTSMYLCASSGQGRTDTQYFGPGTRLTVL.

V and J are TRBV24-1 and TRBJ1-4; 10 bases match TRBD1. CDR1 and CDR2 from the germline V gene are KGHDR and SFDVKD. J was trimmed by 6 bases and V by 4 bases; bases with no gene match: 4. CDR3 length: 15 residues. Here the CDR3 reads CATSEAGTGDEKLFF. In DNA, the CDR3 is TGTGCCACCAGTGAAGCCGGGACAGGGGATGAAAAACTGTTTTTT.

The chain is built from TRBV18 and TRBJ2-7; 12 bases are a match to TRBD1. Trimming took 2 bases from V and 6 from J; bases not matched to a gene: 8. The germline CDR1 and CDR2 sequences are KGHSH and LQKENI. CDR3 size: 16 residues. The CDR3 DNA sequence: TGTGCCAGCTCACCAGCCTCGGGGACAGGGGGCTCCGAGCAGTACTTC. It yields the protein CASSPASGTGGSEQYF.

The V call is TRBV19, the J call TRBJ2-7; D call uncertain. Germline assignment: CDR1 LNHDA and CDR2 SQIVND (reference sequence). The length of the CDR3 is 16 residues. Between the trimmed V and J ends, which lost 1 base and 6 bases, there was a span of 19 bases. CDR3 DNA: TGTGCCAGTAGTATAGCCCGTGGAGCCTCTTTTGCCGAGCAGTACTTC. This codes for CASSIARGASFAEQYF.

V is TRBV5-1 and J is TRBJ1-2; 9 bases line up with TRBD1. Trimming cost V 7 bases and J 6 bases; bases outside gene matches: 4. This CDR3 has 12 residues. CDR1 and CDR2 (germline): SGHRS, YFSETQ. The CDR3 loop reads CASAGQGDGYTF. CDR3 bases: TGCGCCAGCGCGGGACAGGGTGATGGCTACACCTTC.

This clone appeared once. The V call is TRBV5-1, the J call TRBJ2-3; 15 nucleotides align to TRBD2. Germline-derived CDR1 and CDR2 are SGHRS and YFSETQ. The CDR3 sequence is 22 residues long. After removal of 7 bases from V and 5 bases from J, the junction contained 26 bases not matched to a gene. DNA of the CDR3: TGCGCCAGCCCCCCGGGGGGCGGGGACAGAGGACTAGCGGGAGGGCATGGAGATACGCAGTATTTT. This codes for CASPPGGGDRGLAGGHGDTQYF. Based on the CDR3 plus reference TRBV5-1 and TRBJ2-3, the full variable domain is KAGVTQTPRYLIKTRGQQVTLSCSPISGHRSVSWYQQTPGQGLQFLFEYFSETQRNKGNFPGRFSGRQFSNSRSEMNVSTLELGDSALYLCASPPGGGDRGLAGGHGDTQYFGPGTRLTVL.

The V call is TRBV19, the J call TRBJ1-5; D is perhaps TRBD1 (6 bases). Per germline, CDR1 LNHDA and CDR2 SQIVND (reference sequence). Trimming removed 6 bases at V and 5 bases at J, with 11 bases between. This CDR3 contains 13 residues. The CDR3 region is CASSRGRDQPQHF. DNA of the CDR3: TGTGCCAGTAGCAGGGGTCGAGATCAGCCCCAGCATTTT.

The chain couples TRBV6-5 to TRBJ2-1, with TRBD2 identical over 8 bases. V was clipped by 8 bases and J by 10 bases; unmatched bases: 7. The CDR3 totals 12 residues. Germline assignment: CDR1 MNHEY and CDR2 SVGAGI. The CDR3 loop reads CASWGAGDEQFF. The CDR3 nucleotides are TGTGCCAGCTGGGGAGCGGGGGACGAGCAGTTCTTC.

The CDR3 DNA sequence: TGCGCCAGCAGCTTGGGAGCCCAAGAGACCCAGTACTTC. Residues: CASSLGAQETQYF. The chain employs TRBV5-1 and TRBJ2-5; D uncertain. The germline V gene encodes CDR1 SGHRS and CDR2 YFSETQ. This CDR3 region has 13 residues. Trimming stripped 0 bases from V and 1 base from J, with 4 bases between. Full variable domain (outside the CDR3, taken from reference TRBV5-1 and TRBJ2-5): KAGVTQTPRYLIKTRGQQVTLSCSPISGHRSVSWYQQTPGQGLQFLFEYFSETQRNKGNFPGRFSGRQFSNSRSEMNVSTLELGDSALYLCASSLGAQETQYFGPGTRLLVL.

The chain joins TRBV10-3 to TRBJ2-2; TRBD1 might be the D (6 bases). Germline V gives CDR1 ENHRY, CDR2 SYGVKD. This CDR3 spans 16 amino acids. V was clipped by 4 bases and J by 1 base, with 13 bases between them. The CDR3, as DNA: TGTGCCATCAGTGGGGTCCGGACAGTGAACACCGGGGAGCTGTTTTTT. This gives the protein CAISGVRTVNTGELFF.

J is TRBJ2-3 and V is TRBV6-5; 10 nucleotides agree with TRBD2. The V segment lost 5 bases and the J segment 5 bases; nucleotides outside the gene matches: 4. The CDR3 runs to 14 residues. Germline V lookup: CDR1 MNHEY, CDR2 SVGAGI. This CDR3 reads CASSSGRARDTQYF. CDR3 nucleotides: TGTGCCAGCAGTAGCGGGAGGGCCCGAGATACGCAGTATTTT.

A few counts support this clone. The J gene is TRBJ1-1, the V gene TRBV6-1, with D maybe TRBD1 (6 bases). Germline V gene sequence: CDR1 MNHNS, CDR2 SASEGT. The CDR3 is 14 amino acids. V shed 0 bases and J shed 6 bases, with 11 bases lying between them. This CDR3 reads CASSEAWGGPEAFF. CDR3 coding DNA: TGTGCCAGCAGTGAAGCTTGGGGGGGGCCTGAAGCTTTCTTT.

The genes are TRBV4-2 and TRBJ2-5; D not certain. Germline V gene sequence: CDR1 LGHNA, CDR2 YNFKEQ. The CDR3 covers 15 residues. Trimming took 3 bases from V and 3 from J, leaving 14 bases between them. CDR3 sequence reads: CASSHYQAAKETQYF. The CDR3 DNA reads as TGTGCCAGCAGCCATTATCAGGCTGCGAAAGAGACCCAGTACTTC.

The rearrangement links TRBV10-1 to TRBJ2-5; D uncertain. Trimming cost V 5 bases and J 5 bases, with 12 bases left between them. From germline, CDR1 is WNHNN and CDR2 SYGVQD (reference sequence). The CDR3 is 13 amino acids. Here the CDR3 reads CASSYGLGETQYF. In nucleotides, the CDR3 is TGCGCCAGCAGTTACGGTCTCGGGGAGACCCAGTACTTC.

The chain employs TRBV5-1 and TRBJ2-3, with D perhaps matching TRBD1 (5 bases). This CDR3 has 13 residues. V was pared by 1 base and J by 12 bases, with 15 bases between. Per the germline V gene, CDR1 is SGHRS and CDR2 is YFSETQ. The CDR3 sequence is CASSLKTDTSQYF. In nucleotides, the CDR3 is TGCGCCAGCAGCTTGAAGACGGACACATCCCAGTATTTT.

The rearrangement uses TRBV15 and TRBJ2-5; D is unclear. The CDR3 length is 14 residues. Trimming took off 1 base at V and 2 bases at J, with 8 bases between the two ends. Looked up from germline, CDR1 is LNHNV and CDR2 is YYDKDF (reference sequence). In DNA, the CDR3 is TGTGCCACCAGCAGAGGTCGGTTTCAAGAGACCCAGTACTTC. Amino acids: CATSRGRFQETQYF.

This sequence joins TRBV2 and TRBJ2-1, with 14 nucleotides matching TRBD2. Losses at the gene ends were 1 base for V and 7 bases for J; bases not matched to a gene: 0. The CDR3 runs 15 residues. CDR1 is SNHLY and CDR2 is FYNNEI in the germline V gene. The CDR3 spells CASSEGLAGGNEQFF. The CDR3 nucleotides read TGTGCCAGCAGTGAAGGACTAGCGGGAGGGAATGAGCAGTTCTTC.